The 18 T cell receptor beta chains listed next were all sequenced from one sample in a study of response to subunit inactivated influenza vaccine. TCRdb ran MiXCR on the RT-PCR reads and lists one entry per CDR3 protein. The data show 500,000 to 600,000 distinct CDR3 sequences, 10% to 15% seen once. The sequencing here drew on PBMCs from blood, taken 40 to 50 days after vaccination. The receptor source for this set is a man aged 50-59 years who received an inactivated influenza vaccine.

DNA of the CDR3: TGTGCCAGCAGCTTGTTTGGAGCGGGACTAGCATACGAGCAGTACTTC. Translation: CASSLFGAGLAYEQYF. The V gene is TRBV5-6, the J gene TRBJ2-7; TRBD2 agrees at 9 bases. The CDR3 consists of 16 residues. Germline-derived CDR1 and CDR2 are SGHDT and YYEEEE. The trim removed 1 base at V and 4 bases at J, leaving 9 bases unmatched.

This chain links TRBV6-1 with TRBJ2-2; 9 bases are shared with TRBD1. Germline V gives CDR1 MNHNS, CDR2 SASEGT. V lost 6 bases to trimming and J lost 3 bases; unmatched junction nucleotides: 5. The CDR3 runs 15 residues. DNA of the CDR3: TGTGCCAGCAGGCCGAGACAGGGGGACACCGGGGAGCTGTTTTTT. Protein product: CASRPRQGDTGELFF.

The sample holds many counts of this clonotype. The chain has TRBV12-3 or TRBV12-4 and TRBJ2-7; TRBD1 is a possible D gene (5 bases). V was clipped by 0 bases and J by 0 bases, with 9 bases between them. The CDR3 sequence is 15 residues long. CDR3 in DNA: TGTGCCAGCAGTTTAGCGCCAGGGCACTCCTACGAGCAGTACTTC. Its protein is CASSLAPGHSYEQYF.

This sequence joins TRBV6-5 and TRBJ2-7; tentatively, D is TRBD2 (6 bases). Germline CDR1 MNHEY, CDR2 SVGAGI. V lost 2 bases and J lost 1, with 18 bases in between. This CDR3 region has 17 residues. Here the CDR3 reads CASSYGYRTAGSYEQYF. The DNA for the CDR3 is TGTGCCAGCAGTTACGGGTATCGGACGGCGGGATCCTACGAGCAGTACTTC.

This clonotype occurred a few times. The chain is built from TRBV12-3 or TRBV12-4 and TRBJ1-5, with a weak D call TRBD1 (6 bases). V shed 2 bases and J shed 4 bases, with 12 bases lying between them. CDR3 size: 15 residues. This chain's CDR3 is CASSLSLQGNQPQHF. As DNA, the CDR3 is TGTGCCAGCAGTTTATCCCTACAGGGTAATCAGCCCCAGCATTTT.

This clonotype was detected a few times. The rearrangement links TRBV5-1 to TRBJ2-7; the D is unclear. Germline CDR1 is SGHRS and CDR2 is YFSETQ. Trimming stripped 1 base from V and 6 bases from J, with 14 bases between. The CDR3 loop spans 14 amino acids. The chain's CDR3 is CASSLSSPPIEQYF. The DNA of the CDR3 is TGCGCCAGCAGCTTGTCTAGTCCCCCGATCGAGCAGTACTTC.

This clonotype was seen repeatedly, ten times or more. CDR3 protein: CSARTPRFAGSYEQYF. The DNA of the CDR3 is TGCAGTGCTAGAACCCCCCGATTTGCGGGGTCCTACGAGCAGTACTTC. This sequence joins TRBV20-1 and TRBJ2-7; perhaps TRBD2 as D (6 bases). This CDR3 is 16 amino acids long. V lost 2 bases, J lost 1 base, and 18 bases lay in between. Germline V gene lookup returns CDR1 DFQATT and CDR2 SNEGSKA (reference sequence).

The chain uses TRBV3-1 and TRBJ2-5; possibly TRBD2 for D (6 bases). Trimming took 0 bases from V and 3 from J, leaving 11 bases between them. The CDR3 totals 15 residues. The germline V gene has CDR1 LGHDT and CDR2 YNNKEL (reference sequence). In nucleotides, the CDR3 is TGTGCCAGCAGCCAAGATGCGGACTATAAAGAGACCCAGTACTTC. It specifies CASSQDADYKETQYF.

CDR3 region: CASSFPPRLNSPLHF. In DNA form, the CDR3 reads TGTGCCAGCAGCTTCCCCCCCCGATTAAATTCACCCCTCCACTTT. This sequence joins TRBV11-2 and TRBJ1-6; no reliable D call. This CDR3 comprises 15 residues. Looked up from germline, CDR1 is SGHAT and CDR2 is FQNNGV. V was shortened by 3 bases and J by 7 bases, with 13 bases between the two germline ends.

This clonotype appeared a few times. This sequence joins TRBV7-9 and TRBJ2-7; 10 bases align to TRBD1. This CDR3 has 15 amino acids. Trimming cost V 1 base and J 6 bases; bases outside gene matches: 6. Germline CDR1 SEHNR, CDR2 FQNEAQ (reference sequence). In DNA, the CDR3 is TGTGCCAGCAGCTTAGTGGGACAGGGGTCTGTCGAGCAGTACTTC. Amino acids: CASSLVGQGSVEQYF.

This clonotype showed up just a few times. CDR3 region: CASSQTGNTQKLFF. The DNA of the CDR3 is TGTGCCAGCAGCCAAACAGGGAACACCCAAAAACTGTTTTTT. The rearrangement uses TRBV6-1 and TRBJ1-4; TRBD1 might be the D (6 bases). Per germline, CDR1 MNHNS and CDR2 SASEGT. V was clipped by 6 bases and J by 9 bases, with 17 bases between them. This CDR3 is built from 14 residues.

This clonotype was recorded a few times. This chain joins TRBV5-8 and TRBJ2-7, with no clear D. V was pared by 1 base and J by 1 base, with 6 bases between. The CDR3 consists of 13 residues. CDR1 and CDR2 (germline): SGHTS, YDEGEE. The CDR3 nucleotides read TGTGCCAGCAGCTTGAAGGAGTCCTACGAGCAGTACTTC. As protein: CASSLKESYEQYF. Full variable domain (outside the CDR3, taken from reference TRBV5-8 and TRBJ2-7): EAGVTQSPTHLIKTRGQQATLRCSPISGHTSVYWYQQALGLGLQFLLWYDEGEERNRGNFPPRFSGRQFPNYSSELNVNALELEDSALYLCASSLKESYEQYFGPGTRLTVT.

In its sample, this clonotype was seen many times. The genes are TRBV4-3 and TRBJ2-3; a possible D gene is TRBD2 (5 bases). The CDR3 extends over 16 amino acids. V shed 4 bases and J shed 0 bases, with 14 bases lying between them. The germline V gene has CDR1 LGHNA and CDR2 YSLEER. The CDR3 loop reads CASSLGRRTSTDTQYF. CDR3 bases: TGCGCCAGCAGCCTAGGAAGAAGGACTAGCACAGATACGCAGTATTTT.

This clonotype was seen at least ten times. The chain carries TRBV6-5 and TRBJ2-7; tentative D call: TRBD1 (5 bases). The CDR3 consists of 14 residues. Germline V CDR1 and CDR2: MNHEY, SVGAGI. Trimming stripped 4 bases from V and 2 bases from J, with 12 bases between. The CDR3 DNA reads as TGTGCCAGCAGTTTCGCAGGGAAGGCCTACGAGCAGTACTTC. Residues: CASSFAGKAYEQYF.

A few counts support this clonotype. V gene TRBV7-2 combines with J gene TRBJ2-3; 9 positions match TRBD2. CDR1 and CDR2 from the germline V gene are SGHTA and FQGNSA. The V segment lost 0 bases and the J segment 0 bases; nucleotides outside the gene matches: 4. The CDR3 spans 17 residues. The chain's CDR3 is CASSLARLAVSTDTQYF. The CDR3 bases are TGTGCCAGCAGCTTAGCTCGACTAGCGGTTAGCACAGATACGCAGTATTTT.

This clonotype was seen only once. The chain uses TRBV12-3 or TRBV12-4 and TRBJ1-2; D is unclear. The CDR3 extends over 12 amino acids. The V and J ends lost 2 bases and 5 bases respectively, with 6 bases between them. For the CDR3, the DNA is TGTGCCAGCAGTTTATCCCGATATGGCTACACCTTC. This sequence encodes CASSLSRYGYTF.

This clonotype was observed many times. The chain has TRBV6-2 or TRBV6-3 and TRBJ2-5; D remains unclear. The germline CDR1 and CDR2 sequences are MNHEY and SVGEGT. This CDR3 is built from 12 residues. V gave up 5 bases and J gave up 4 bases, with 8 bases separating them. The CDR3 loop is CASSPWGETQYF. CDR3 sequence (DNA): TGTGCCAGCAGTCCTTGGGGAGAGACCCAGTACTTC.

This clonotype was recorded a few times. The V gene is TRBV5-1, the J gene TRBJ2-3, with D perhaps matching TRBD1 (6 bases). Trimming shortened V by 6 bases and J by 5 bases, and 25 bases separated the two germline ends. This CDR3 is 17 amino acids long. In germline, CDR1 is SGHRS, CDR2 YFSETQ. The CDR3 sequence: CASTQTTAGDRGDTQYF. For the CDR3, the DNA is TGCGCCAGCACCCAAACCACGGCAGGGGATCGTGGAGATACGCAGTATTTT.